The 8 T cell receptor beta chains presented below share a single source sample, sequenced in a study of blood T cell repertoires in COVID-19 (dated by TCRdb to the early 2020s). Receptor libraries were prepared by the immunoSEQ multiplex PCR assay. TCRdb took this table from immuneACCESS and kept in-frame rearrangements with V and J called. Such tables lack part of the clones; where checked against another copy, unresolved V genes explain under half of the gap, and the rest is unexplained. The sample table contains about 120,000 clones; only one count was recorded for around 88% of them. Of the sample, about 9.4% is held by the ten largest clones. The specimen sequenced was peripheral blood. Receptor source: a man in his forties or fifties with acute or convalescent COVID-19.

The rearrangement links TRBV27 to TRBJ2-3, with TRBD2 identical over 14 bases. This CDR3 spans 19 amino acids. Germline trimming cut 3 bases from V and 2 bases from J; bases unmatched to any gene: 10. Per germline, CDR1 MNHEY and CDR2 SMNVEV (reference sequence). The DNA of the CDR3 is TGTGCCAGCAGTTTGATGGGGACTAGCGGGAGTCAGTTCACAGATACGCAGTATTTT. This gives the protein CASSLMGTSGSQFTDTQYF.

V usage is TRBV29-1 and J usage is TRBJ1-2; D gene uncertain. The germline V gene has CDR1 SQVTM and CDR2 ANQGSEA. The ends were cut back, 4 bases at V and 5 bases at J, with 17 bases in the middle. This CDR3 has 14 amino acids. CDR3: CSVVKTGELYGYTF. Here the CDR3 DNA reads TGCAGCGTTGTAAAAACCGGAGAGTTATATGGCTACACCTTC.

This CDR3 is CASSPSNGRASSVHNEQFF. The CDR3 DNA reads TGTGCCAGTAGTCCCTCGAACGGGAGGGCCAGTTCGGTCCACAATGAGCAGTTCTTC. The chain recombines TRBV19 with TRBJ2-1, with 8 nucleotides matching TRBD2. The CDR3 extends over 19 amino acids. The ends lost 5 bases at V and 5 bases at J; junction bases unmatched: 20. The germline V gene encodes CDR1 LNHDA and CDR2 SQIVND (reference sequence).

CDR3 sequence: CASSSGTFGELFF. The CDR3 DNA is TGTGCCAGCAGTTCGGGGACTTTCGGGGAGCTGTTTTTT. The chain combines TRBV27 with TRBJ2-2; possibly TRBD2 for D (6 bases). This CDR3 is 13 amino acids long. Germline V CDR1 and CDR2: MNHEY, SMNVEV (reference sequence). Between the trimmed V and J ends, which lost 4 bases and 7 bases, there was a span of 10 bases.

The chain recombines TRBV29-1 with TRBJ2-1; 9 bases match TRBD2. The CDR3 extends over 16 amino acids. The germline gives CDR1 SQVTM, CDR2 ANQGSEA. V shed 4 bases and J 3 bases; nucleotides not matched to a gene: 10. CDR3 in amino acids: CSVVGGSGSIYNEQFF. The CDR3 DNA follows: TGCAGCGTTGTCGGAGGTAGCGGGAGTATCTACAATGAGCAGTTCTTC.

V gene TRBV28 combines with J gene TRBJ1-5; maybe TRBD1 (5 bases). The length of the CDR3 is 15 residues. In germline, CDR1 is MDHEN, CDR2 SYDVKM. V shed 6 bases and J shed 2 bases, with 14 bases lying between them. CDR3 nucleotides: TGTGCCAGCAGCCTTGGCAGGGTGGGCAATCAGCCCCAGCATTTT. This sequence encodes CASSLGRVGNQPQHF.

The rearrangement uses TRBV5-6 and TRBJ1-4, with a weak D call TRBD1 (5 bases). The CDR3 spans 16 residues. Trimming took off 4 bases at V and 1 base at J, with 14 bases between the two ends. The V gene's germline CDR1 is SGHDT and CDR2 YYEEEE. CDR3: CASSPQGGVTNEKLFF. The CDR3 DNA reads as TGTGCCAGCAGCCCCCAAGGAGGGGTAACTAATGAAAAACTGTTTTTT.

This chain uses TRBV5-1 with TRBJ2-7; D possibly corresponds to TRBD2 (7 bases). The V end was cut by 3 bases, the J end by 3 bases, with 10 bases between. The V gene's germline CDR1 is SGHRS and CDR2 YFSETQ. The CDR3 runs to 13 residues. CDR3: CASSWGGRYEQYF. Here the CDR3 DNA reads TGCGCCAGCAGCTGGGGGGGGCGCTACGAGCAGTACTTC.